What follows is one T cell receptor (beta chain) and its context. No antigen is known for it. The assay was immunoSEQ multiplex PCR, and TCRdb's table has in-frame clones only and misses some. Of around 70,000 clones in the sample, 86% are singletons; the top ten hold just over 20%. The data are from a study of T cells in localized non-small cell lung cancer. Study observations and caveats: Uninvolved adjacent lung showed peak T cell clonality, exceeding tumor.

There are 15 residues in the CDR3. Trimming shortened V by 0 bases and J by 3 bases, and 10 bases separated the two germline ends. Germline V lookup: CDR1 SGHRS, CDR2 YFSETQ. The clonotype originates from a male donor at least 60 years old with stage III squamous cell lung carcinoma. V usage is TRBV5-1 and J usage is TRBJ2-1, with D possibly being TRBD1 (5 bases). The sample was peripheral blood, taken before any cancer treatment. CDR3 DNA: TGCGCCAGCAGCTTGGTGGCAGGGAACTACAATGAGCAGTTCTTC. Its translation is CASSLVAGNYNEQFF.